This TCR beta chain was observed in a study of regulatory T cells in long-lasting Graves disease. Study-wide points: Persistent patients had a count of shared public clonotypes (about 2,500) that exceeded that of new patients (966).

CDR3 regions were amplified by Arm-PCR using iRepertoire HTBI primers to build TCR beta libraries. A single record per CDR3 protein comes from TCRdb applying MiXCR to the multiplex PCR reads. The sample contains more than 650,000 distinct CDR3 sequences, 25% to 35% of which appear only once. The CDR3 loop spans 14 amino acids. V dropped 0 bases and J dropped 9 bases, with 14 bases sitting between them. Per germline, CDR1 MNHEY and CDR2 SVGAGI. This clonotype has a handful of counts. Antigen specificity is unknown. Sample time point: persistent/refractory GD, antithyroid drugs over 5 years with positive TRAb. RNA from PBMCs was the source of the TCR library.

V and J are TRBV6-5 and TRBJ1-2; D remains unclear. This TCR came from a female donor with Graves disease. The material was peripheral blood mononuclear cells (PBMCs), obtained when the disease was refractory, from a patient treated with antithyroid drugs. This chain's CDR3 is CASSYSFSNLRYTF. The DNA for the CDR3 is TGTGCCAGCAGTTACTCGTTCAGTAACCTCCGCTACACCTTC.